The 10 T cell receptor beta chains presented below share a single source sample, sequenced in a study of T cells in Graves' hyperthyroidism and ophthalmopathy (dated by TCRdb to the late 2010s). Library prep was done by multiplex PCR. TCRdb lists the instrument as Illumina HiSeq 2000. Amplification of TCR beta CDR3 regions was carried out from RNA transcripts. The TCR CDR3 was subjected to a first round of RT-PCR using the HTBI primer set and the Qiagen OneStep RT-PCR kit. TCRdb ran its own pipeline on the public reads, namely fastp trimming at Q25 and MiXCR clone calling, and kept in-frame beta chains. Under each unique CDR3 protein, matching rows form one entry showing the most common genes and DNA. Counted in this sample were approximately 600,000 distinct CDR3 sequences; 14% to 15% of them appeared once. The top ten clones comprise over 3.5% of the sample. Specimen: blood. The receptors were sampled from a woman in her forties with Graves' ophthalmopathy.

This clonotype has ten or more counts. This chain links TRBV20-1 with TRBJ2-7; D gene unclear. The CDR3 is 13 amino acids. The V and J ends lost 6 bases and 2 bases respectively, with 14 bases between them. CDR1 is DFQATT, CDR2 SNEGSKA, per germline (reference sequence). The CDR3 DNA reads TGCAGTGCGACGACCGACTCCCCCTACGAGCAGTACTTC. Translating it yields CSATTDSPYEQYF.

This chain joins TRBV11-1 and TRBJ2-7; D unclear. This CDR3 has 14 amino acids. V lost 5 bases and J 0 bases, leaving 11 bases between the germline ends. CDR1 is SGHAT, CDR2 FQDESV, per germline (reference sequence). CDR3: CASSLIQSSYEQYF. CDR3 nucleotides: TGTGCCAGCAGCCTGATACAGAGCTCCTACGAGCAGTACTTC.

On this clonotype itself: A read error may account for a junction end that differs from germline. The CDR3 bases are TGTGCCTGCAGGGGCGGGTATGGCTACACCTTC. The encoded protein is CACRGGYGYTF. This chain links TRBV2 with TRBJ1-2, with a tentative D call TRBD1 (6 bases). Germline V gene lookup returns CDR1 SNHLY and CDR2 FYNNEI. CDR3 size: 11 residues.

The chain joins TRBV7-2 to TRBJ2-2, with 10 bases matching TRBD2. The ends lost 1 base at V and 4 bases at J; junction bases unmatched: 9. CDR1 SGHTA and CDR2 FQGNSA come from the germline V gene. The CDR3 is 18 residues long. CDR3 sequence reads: CASSLGPLAGVGTGELFF. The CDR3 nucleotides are TGTGCCAGCAGCTTAGGGCCTCTAGCGGGAGTGGGCACCGGGGAGCTGTTTTTT.

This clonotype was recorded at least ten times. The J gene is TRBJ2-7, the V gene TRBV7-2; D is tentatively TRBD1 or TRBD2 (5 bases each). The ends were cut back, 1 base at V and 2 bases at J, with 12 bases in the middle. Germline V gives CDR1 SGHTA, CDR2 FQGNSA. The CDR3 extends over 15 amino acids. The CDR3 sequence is CASSLEPGRTYEQYF. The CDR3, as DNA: TGTGCCAGCAGCTTAGAGCCGGGACGGACCTACGAGCAGTACTTC.

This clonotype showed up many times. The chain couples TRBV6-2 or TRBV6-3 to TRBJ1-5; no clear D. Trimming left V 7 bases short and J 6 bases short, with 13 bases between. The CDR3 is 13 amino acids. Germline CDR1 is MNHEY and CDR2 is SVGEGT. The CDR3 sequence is CASTPNIFQPQHF. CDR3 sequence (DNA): TGTGCCAGCACCCCTAATATATTTCAGCCCCAGCATTTT.

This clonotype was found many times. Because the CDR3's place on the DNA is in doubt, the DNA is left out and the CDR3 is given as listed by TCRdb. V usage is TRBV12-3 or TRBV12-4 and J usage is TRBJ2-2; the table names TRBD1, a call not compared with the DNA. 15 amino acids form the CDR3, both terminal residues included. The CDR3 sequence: CASSFLERVTGELFF.

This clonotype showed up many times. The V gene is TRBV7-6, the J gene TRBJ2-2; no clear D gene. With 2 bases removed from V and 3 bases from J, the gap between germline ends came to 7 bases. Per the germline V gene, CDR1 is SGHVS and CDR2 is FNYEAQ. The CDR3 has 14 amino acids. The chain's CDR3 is CASSLSQHTGELFF. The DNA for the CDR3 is TGTGCCAGCAGCTTATCGCAGCACACCGGGGAGCTGTTTTTT.

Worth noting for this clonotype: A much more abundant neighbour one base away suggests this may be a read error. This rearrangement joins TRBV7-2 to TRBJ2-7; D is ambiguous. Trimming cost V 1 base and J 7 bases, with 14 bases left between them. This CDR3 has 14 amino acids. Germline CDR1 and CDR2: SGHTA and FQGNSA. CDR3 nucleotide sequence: TGTGCCAGCAGCTTAGGGGGATCGTCGAAAGAGCAGTACTTC. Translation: CASSLGGSSKEQYF.

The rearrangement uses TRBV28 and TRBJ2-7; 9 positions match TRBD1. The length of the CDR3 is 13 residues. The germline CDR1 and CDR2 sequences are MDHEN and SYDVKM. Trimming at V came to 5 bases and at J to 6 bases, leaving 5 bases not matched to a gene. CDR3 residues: CASSPGTGTEQYF. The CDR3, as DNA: TGTGCCAGCAGTCCCGGGACAGGGACCGAGCAGTACTTC.